This entry concerns a single T cell receptor beta chain. It has no known antigen specificity. Nothing much larger sits one base from this clone, and base qualities are not available. Patients with ophthalmopathy had moderately to severely active disease, with a Clinical Activity Score of 3 or more, a NOSPECS grade of 4 or more, and a disease duration of less than 3 months. Patients with other autoimmune diseases, uncontrolled infections, pregnancy or lactation were excluded. Clinical symptoms, serum thyroxine, TRAb, thyroid ultrasound and orbital computed tomography formed the basis of the diagnosis. PBMCs were isolated from about 10 ml of fresh peripheral blood by Ficoll-Paque density gradient centrifugation. Total RNA was extracted with Trizol reagent and quality-checked on an Agilent 2100 Bioanalyzer. V lost 5 bases and J lost 7 bases, and the count of bases not matched to a germline gene is 6. The CDR3, from cysteine to phenylalanine, totals 14 residues. Only the CDR3 region is kept as DNA, spanning 42 bases read in frame from base 1. The germline V gene provides CDR1 SGHTA and CDR2 FQGTGA.

These data come from a study of Graves' ophthalmopathy and Graves' hyperthyroidism (dated 2018 in TCRdb). With respect to the entire study: Peripheral blood was collected at initial diagnosis, before any treatment. T-cell repertoires of thyroid tissue and blood were compared in several hyperthyroidism patients. To explore V-J signatures distinguishing ophthalmopathy from hyperthyroidism, a discovery set of about a hundred patients (43 ophthalmopathy, over 55 stable hyperthyroidism) was enrolled. An independent validation cohort was composed of fewer than 20 hyperthyroidism patients and about 17 patients who later progressed from hyperthyroidism to ophthalmopathy. In total, around 130 blood samples were TCR-sequenced: 40 to 45 ophthalmopathy, under 80 hyperthyroidism and roughly 17 hyperthyroidism-to-ophthalmopathy patients. After sampling, hyperthyroidism patients received methimazole starting at 30 mg daily, and ophthalmopathy patients received high-dose intravenous methylprednisolone. The study used signatures of the TCR beta repertoire to tell Graves' ophthalmopathy apart from Graves' hyperthyroidism and to predict which patients would progress to ophthalmopathy. Results the study describes overall, beyond this receptor: In validation, the model predicted ophthalmopathy progression with about 71% sensitivity and roughly 72% specificity; fewer than 15 predicted patients were CT-confirmed with GO in a median of about 7.1 months. In cross-validation, the 13-signature model distinguished ophthalmopathy from stable hyperthyroidism with approximately 85% sensitivity and 81% to 83% specificity, and in the test set the corresponding values were about 80% and 75%. No statistical method was used to predetermine the sample size, and group allocation was not hidden from the investigators. Among expanded thyroid clonotypes with frequency above 0.001, most also showed up in blood, which suggests that blood repertoires may reflect the thyroid immune response.

TCR beta CDR3 regions were amplified from RNA transcripts for repertoire sequencing. The first round was an RT-PCR using HTBI primers with the Qiagen OneStep RT-PCR kit, and this first round was followed by a second-round multiplex PCR, then size selection and purification. Libraries were sequenced on an Illumina HiSeq2000 using paired-end 100 bp reads. The paper's data handling went like this. SOAPnuke was used to process the reads, removing any read that contained adapters or uncalled bases, had a mean Phred below 15, or lacked an exact match to the constant primer or identifier. COPE v1.2.5 was used to merge the high-quality paired reads. Each unique nucleotide sequence was defined as a clonotype, and clonotypes were aligned to IMGT TRB V, D and J references with MiTCR v1.1. Analysis was restricted to V-J combinations with a frequency above 0.0001, which covered about 99% of repertoires. For each V-J combination, a TCR clonal expansion and chaos score was defined as the ratio of F50 clonal expansion to chaos observed in the TCRdist matrix. Features were reduced by Welch's t-statistics and random forest to some 13 V-J combinations, which fed a naive Bayes classifier. Thyroid-blood repertoire similarity was quantified with the Morisita-Horn index. TCRdb reanalyzed the raw reads on its own, using fastp at Q25 for trimming and MiXCR for clone calling, and kept in-frame beta chains. Each entry is one CDR3 protein sequence, shown with its most common DNA and genes. TCRdb assigned the V and J calls; the authors' analysis was not used. Across this sample there are approximately 700,000 distinct CDR3 sequences, with about two fifths seen only once. About 3.3% of the sample is held by the ten biggest clonotypes.

Sequenced material: peripheral blood. The sequence was obtained from an adult man with Graves' ophthalmopathy. Recombination linked TRBV7-3 to TRBJ1-5, with 9 bases in between that match TRBD1. The nucleotide sequence reads as follows: TGTGCCAGCAGCCCATACGGGACAGGGCAGCCCCAGCATTTT. This encodes CASSPYGTGQPQHF.